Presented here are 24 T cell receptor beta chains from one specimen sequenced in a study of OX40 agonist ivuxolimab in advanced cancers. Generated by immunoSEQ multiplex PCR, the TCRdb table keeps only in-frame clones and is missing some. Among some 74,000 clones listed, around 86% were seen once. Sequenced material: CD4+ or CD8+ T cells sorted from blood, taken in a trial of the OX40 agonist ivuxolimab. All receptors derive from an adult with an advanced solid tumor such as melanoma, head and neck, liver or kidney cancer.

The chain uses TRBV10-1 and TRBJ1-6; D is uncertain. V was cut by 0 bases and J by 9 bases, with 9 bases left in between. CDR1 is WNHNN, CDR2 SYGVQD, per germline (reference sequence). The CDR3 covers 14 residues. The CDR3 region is CASSESYGGSPLHF. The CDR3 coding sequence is TGCGCCAGCAGTGAGTCGTACGGCGGTTCACCCCTCCACTTT.

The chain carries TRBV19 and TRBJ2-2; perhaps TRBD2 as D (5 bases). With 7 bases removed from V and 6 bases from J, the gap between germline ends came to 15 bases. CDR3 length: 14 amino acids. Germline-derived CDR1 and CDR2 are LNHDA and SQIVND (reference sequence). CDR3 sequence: CASILTSGAGELFF. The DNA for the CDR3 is TGTGCCAGTATTTTAACTAGTGGGGCCGGGGAGCTGTTTTTT. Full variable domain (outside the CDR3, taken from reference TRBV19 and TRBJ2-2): DGGITQSPKYLFRKEGQNVTLSCEQNLNHDAMYWYRQDPGQGLRLIYYSQIVNDFQKGDIAEGYSVSREKKESFPLTVTSAQKNPTAFYLCASILTSGAGELFFGEGSRLTVL.

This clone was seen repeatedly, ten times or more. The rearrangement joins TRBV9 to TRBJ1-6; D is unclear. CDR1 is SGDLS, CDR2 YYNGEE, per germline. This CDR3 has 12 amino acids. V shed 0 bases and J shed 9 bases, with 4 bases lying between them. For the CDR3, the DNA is TGTGCCAGCAGCGTAGACGGTTCACCCCTCCACTTT. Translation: CASSVDGSPLHF.

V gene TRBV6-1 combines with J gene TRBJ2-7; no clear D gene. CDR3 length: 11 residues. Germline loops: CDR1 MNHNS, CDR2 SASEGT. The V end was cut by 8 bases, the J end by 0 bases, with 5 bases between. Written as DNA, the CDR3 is TGTGCCAGCTGGTCCTCCTACGAGCAGTACTTC. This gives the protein CASWSSYEQYF.

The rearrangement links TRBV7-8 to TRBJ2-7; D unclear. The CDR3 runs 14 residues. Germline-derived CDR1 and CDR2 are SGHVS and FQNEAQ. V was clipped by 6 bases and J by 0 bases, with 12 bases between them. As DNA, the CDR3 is TGTGCCAGCAGACCTGACGGTATCTCCTACGAGCAGTACTTC. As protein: CASRPDGISYEQYF.

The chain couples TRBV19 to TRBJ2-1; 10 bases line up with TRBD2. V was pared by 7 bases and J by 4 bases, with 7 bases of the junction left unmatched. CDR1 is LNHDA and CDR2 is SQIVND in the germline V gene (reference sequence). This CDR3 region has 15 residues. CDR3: CASMVSSGSYNEQFF. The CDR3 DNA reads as TGTGCCAGTATGGTTTCTAGCGGGAGTTACAATGAGCAGTTCTTC. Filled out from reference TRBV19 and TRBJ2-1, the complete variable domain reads DGGITQSPKYLFRKEGQNVTLSCEQNLNHDAMYWYRQDPGQGLRLIYYSQIVNDFQKGDIAEGYSVSREKKESFPLTVTSAQKNPTAFYLCASMVSSGSYNEQFFGPGTRLTVL.

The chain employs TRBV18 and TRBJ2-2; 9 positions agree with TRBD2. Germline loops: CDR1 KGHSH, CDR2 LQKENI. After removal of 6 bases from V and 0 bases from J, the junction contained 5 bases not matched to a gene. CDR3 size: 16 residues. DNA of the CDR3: TGTGCCAGCTCCCTAGCGGGAATAGCGAACACCGGGGAGCTGTTTTTT. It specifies CASSLAGIANTGELFF.

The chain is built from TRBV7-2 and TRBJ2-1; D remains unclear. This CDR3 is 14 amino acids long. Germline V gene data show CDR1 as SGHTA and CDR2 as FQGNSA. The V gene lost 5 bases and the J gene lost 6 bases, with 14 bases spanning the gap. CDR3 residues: CASSLRVSSNEQFF. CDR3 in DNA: TGTGCCAGCAGCCTAAGGGTCAGTTCCAATGAGCAGTTCTTC. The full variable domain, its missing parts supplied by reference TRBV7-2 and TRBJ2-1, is GAGVSQSPSNKVTEKGKDVELRCDPISGHTALYWYRQSLGQGLEFLIYFQGNSAPDKSGLPSDRFSAERTGGSVSTLTIQRTQQEDSAVYLCASSLRVSSNEQFFGPGTRLTVL.

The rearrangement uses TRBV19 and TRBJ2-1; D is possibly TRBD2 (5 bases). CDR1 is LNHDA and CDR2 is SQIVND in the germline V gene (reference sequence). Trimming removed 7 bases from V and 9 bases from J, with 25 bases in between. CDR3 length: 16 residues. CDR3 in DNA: TGTGCCAGTAAAAGGTACCTAGTCGGGGTAGAGGGTGAGCAGTTCTTC. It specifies CASKRYLVGVEGEQFF.

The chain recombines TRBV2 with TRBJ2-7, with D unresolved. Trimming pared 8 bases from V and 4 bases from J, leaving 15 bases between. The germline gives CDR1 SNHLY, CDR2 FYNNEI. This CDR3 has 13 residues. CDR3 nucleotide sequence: TGTGCCAGCGGTTTTAGGGAAACATACGAGCAGTACTTC. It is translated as CASGFRETYEQYF. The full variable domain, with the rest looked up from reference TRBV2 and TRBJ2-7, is EPEVTQTPSHQVTQMGQEVILRCVPISNHLYFYWYRQILGQKVEFLVSFYNNEISEKSEIFDDQFSVERPDGSNFTLKIRSTKLEDSAMYFCASGFRETYEQYFGPGTRLTVT.

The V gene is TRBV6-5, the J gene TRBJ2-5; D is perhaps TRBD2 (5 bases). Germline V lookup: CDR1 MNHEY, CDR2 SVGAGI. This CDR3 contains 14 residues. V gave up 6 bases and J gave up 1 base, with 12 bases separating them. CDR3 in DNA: TGTGCCAGCAGACGGACTGTGACCCAAGAGACCCAGTACTTC. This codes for CASRRTVTQETQYF.

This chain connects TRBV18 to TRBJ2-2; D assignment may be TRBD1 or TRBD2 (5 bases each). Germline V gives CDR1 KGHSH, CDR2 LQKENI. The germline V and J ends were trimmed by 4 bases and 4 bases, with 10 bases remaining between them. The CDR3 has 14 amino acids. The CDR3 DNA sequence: TGTGCCAGCTCACAAACGGGACCCACCGGGGAGCTGTTTTTT. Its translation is CASSQTGPTGELFF. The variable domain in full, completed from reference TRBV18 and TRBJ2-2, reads NAGVMQNPRHLVRRRGQEARLRCSPMKGHSHVYWYRQLPEEGLKFMVYLQKENIIDESGMPKERFSAEFPKEGPSILRIQQVVRGDSAAYFCASSQTGPTGELFFGEGSRLTVL.

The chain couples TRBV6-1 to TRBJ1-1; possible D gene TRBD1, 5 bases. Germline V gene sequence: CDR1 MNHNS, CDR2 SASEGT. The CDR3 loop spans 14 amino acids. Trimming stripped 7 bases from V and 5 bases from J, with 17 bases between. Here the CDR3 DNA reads TGTGCCAGCAAAATCGACCCAGGGCGGACTGAAGCTTTCTTT. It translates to CASKIDPGRTEAFF.

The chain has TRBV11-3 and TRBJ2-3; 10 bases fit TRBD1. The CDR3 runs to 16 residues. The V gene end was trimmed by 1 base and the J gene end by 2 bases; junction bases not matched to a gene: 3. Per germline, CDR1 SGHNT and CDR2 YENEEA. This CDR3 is CASSLGQGAYTDTQYF. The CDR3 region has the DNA TGTGCCAGCAGCTTAGGACAGGGGGCATACACAGATACGCAGTATTTT.

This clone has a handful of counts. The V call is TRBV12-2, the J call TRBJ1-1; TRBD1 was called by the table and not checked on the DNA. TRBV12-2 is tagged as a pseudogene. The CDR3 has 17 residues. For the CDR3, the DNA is TGTGCAAGTCGCCTAGAAACACGGCACAGGGGAGGCACTGAAGCTTTCTTT. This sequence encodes CASRLETRHRGGTEAFF.

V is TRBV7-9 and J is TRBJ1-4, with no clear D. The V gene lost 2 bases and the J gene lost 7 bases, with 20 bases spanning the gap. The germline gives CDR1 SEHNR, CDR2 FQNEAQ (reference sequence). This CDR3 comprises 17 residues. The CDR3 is CASSLRRGGYEIEKLFF. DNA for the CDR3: TGTGCCAGCAGCTTAAGGCGCGGAGGATATGAGATTGAAAAACTGTTTTTT.

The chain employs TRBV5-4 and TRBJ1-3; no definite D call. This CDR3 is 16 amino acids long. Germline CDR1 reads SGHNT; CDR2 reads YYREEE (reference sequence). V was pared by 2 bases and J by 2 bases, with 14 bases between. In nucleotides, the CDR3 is TGTGCCAGCAGCTTCAATGGGATTCAAGCTGGAAACACCATATATTTT. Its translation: CASSFNGIQAGNTIYF.

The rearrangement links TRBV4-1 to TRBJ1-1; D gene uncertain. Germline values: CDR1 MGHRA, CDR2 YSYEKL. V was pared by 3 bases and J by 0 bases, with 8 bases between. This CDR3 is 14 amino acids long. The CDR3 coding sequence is TGCGCCAGCAGCCACCCGGTCATGAACACTGAAGCTTTCTTT. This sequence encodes CASSHPVMNTEAFF.

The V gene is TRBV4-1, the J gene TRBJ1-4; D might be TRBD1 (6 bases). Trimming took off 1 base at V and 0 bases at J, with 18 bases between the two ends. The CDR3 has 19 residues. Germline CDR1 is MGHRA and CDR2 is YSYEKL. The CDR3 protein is CASSQVFGQLKATNEKLFF. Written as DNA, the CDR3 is TGCGCCAGCAGCCAAGTGTTCGGACAGCTCAAAGCAACTAATGAAAAACTGTTTTTT.

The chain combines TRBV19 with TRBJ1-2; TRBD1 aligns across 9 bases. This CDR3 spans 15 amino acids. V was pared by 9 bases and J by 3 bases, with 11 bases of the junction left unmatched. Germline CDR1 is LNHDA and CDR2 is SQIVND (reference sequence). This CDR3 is CARRGQGNIDYGYTF. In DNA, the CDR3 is TGTGCCAGGAGAGGACAGGGGAACATAGACTATGGCTACACCTTC. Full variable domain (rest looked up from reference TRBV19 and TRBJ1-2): DGGITQSPKYLFRKEGQNVTLSCEQNLNHDAMYWYRQDPGQGLRLIYYSQIVNDFQKGDIAEGYSVSREKKESFPLTVTSAQKNPTAFYLCARRGQGNIDYGYTFGSGTRLTVV.

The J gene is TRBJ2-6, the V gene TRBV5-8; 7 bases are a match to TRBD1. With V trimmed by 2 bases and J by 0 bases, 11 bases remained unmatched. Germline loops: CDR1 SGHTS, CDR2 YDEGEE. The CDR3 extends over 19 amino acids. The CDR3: CASSFPGQRLSSGANVLTF. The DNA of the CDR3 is TGTGCCAGCAGCTTTCCGGGACAGCGCCTGAGCTCTGGGGCCAACGTCCTGACTTTC.

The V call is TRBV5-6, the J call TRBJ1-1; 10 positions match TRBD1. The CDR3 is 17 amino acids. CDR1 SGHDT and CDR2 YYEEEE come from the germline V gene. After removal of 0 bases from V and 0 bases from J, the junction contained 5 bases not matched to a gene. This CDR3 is CASSLVGQGTLNTEAFF. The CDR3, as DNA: TGTGCCAGCAGCTTGGTGGGACAGGGGACCCTGAACACTGAAGCTTTCTTT. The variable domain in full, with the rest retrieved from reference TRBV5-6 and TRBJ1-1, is DAGVTQSPTHLIKTRGQQVTLRCSPKSGHDTVSWYQQALGQGPQFIFQYYEEEERQRGNFPDRFSGHQFPNYSSELNVNALLLGDSALYLCASSLVGQGTLNTEAFFGQGTRLTVV.

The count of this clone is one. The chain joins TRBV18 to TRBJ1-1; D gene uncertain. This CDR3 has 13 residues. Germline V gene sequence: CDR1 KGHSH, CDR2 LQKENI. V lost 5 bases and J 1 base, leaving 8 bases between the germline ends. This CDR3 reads CASSSNPNTEAFF. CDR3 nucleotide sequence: TGTGCCAGCTCATCGAACCCGAACACTGAAGCTTTCTTT.

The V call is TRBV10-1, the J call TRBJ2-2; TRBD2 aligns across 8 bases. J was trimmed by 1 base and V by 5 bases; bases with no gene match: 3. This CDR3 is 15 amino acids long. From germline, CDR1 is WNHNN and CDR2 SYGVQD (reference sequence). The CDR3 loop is CASSPGTRNTGELFF. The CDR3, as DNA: TGCGCCAGCAGTCCCGGGACTAGGAACACCGGGGAGCTGTTTTTT.